This is a list of T cell receptor beta chains from one sample in a study of T cell changes during pregnancy in multiple sclerosis. Sequencing used immunoSEQ multiplex PCR; TCRdb keeps in-frame clones, though not all of them. The profile shows 30,000 to 45,000 clones, more than 85% of them singletons. The sequencing here drew on CD8+ T cells from peripheral blood mononuclear cells, taken in the first trimester of pregnancy. These receptors all stem from a female donor with multiple sclerosis, enrolled in a pregnancy study. Both conserved end residues are part of each CDR3. Fields, in order: D gene, J gene, clone size, V gene, CDR3 DNA, CDR3 protein. The D gene is left open where the match is weak. The size entry is marked missing in some rows and otherwise reads once, few, many or a size class.

d_call: NA
j_call: TRBJ2-7
clone_size: once
v_call: TRBV4-1
cdr3_nt: TGCGCCAGCAGCCAAGATCAGGGAAACTACGAGCAGTACTTC
cdr3_aa: CASSQDQGNYEQYF

d_call: TRBD1
j_call: TRBJ2-2
clone_size: NA
v_call: TRBV7-3
cdr3_nt: TGTGCCAGCAGCCGGATCAGGGGGAACAACACCGGGGAGCTGTTTTTT
cdr3_aa: CASSRIRGNNTGELFF

d_call: TRBD2
j_call: TRBJ2-7
clone_size: NA
v_call: TRBV4-2
cdr3_nt: TGTGCCAGCAGCCAAGAGGTAGCGGGGGGACAGTACGAGCAGTACTTC
cdr3_aa: CASSQEVAGGQYEQYF

d_call: NA
j_call: TRBJ1-1
clone_size: NA
v_call: TRBV5-6
cdr3_nt: TGTGCCAGCAGCTTGAACGGGGGGATGAACACTGAAGCTTTCTTT
cdr3_aa: CASSLNGGMNTEAFF

d_call: TRBD1
j_call: TRBJ1-4
clone_size: once
v_call: TRBV5-4
cdr3_nt: TGTGCCAGCAGCCCGGACAGGGGGGAAACTAATGAAAAACTGTTTTTT
cdr3_aa: CASSPDRGETNEKLFF

d_call: NA
j_call: TRBJ1-1
clone_size: NA
v_call: TRBV6-7
cdr3_nt: TGTGCCAGCAGTTACCCACCCGGAGGGGGGGTATTCAACACTGAAGCTTTCTTT
cdr3_aa: CASSYPPGGGVFNTEAFF

d_call: NA
j_call: TRBJ1-5
clone_size: NA
v_call: TRBV7-9
cdr3_nt: TGTGCCAGCAGCTTAGCGCCAACAGACCAGCCCCAGCATTTT
cdr3_aa: CASSLAPTDQPQHF

d_call: TRBD1
j_call: TRBJ2-1
clone_size: NA
v_call: TRBV6-1
cdr3_nt: TGTGCCAGCAGTGAAGTGGGTGGGGACAGATTCTACAATGAGCAGTTCTTC
cdr3_aa: CASSEVGGDRFYNEQFF

d_call: NA
j_call: TRBJ1-1
clone_size: NA
v_call: TRBV7-9
cdr3_nt: TGTGCCAGCAGCCCGCCCGGACAGCCGGAAGCTTTCTTT
cdr3_aa: CASSPPGQPEAFF

d_call: TRBD2
j_call: TRBJ2-1
clone_size: NA
v_call: TRBV10-1
cdr3_nt: TGCGCCAGCAGTGAATTGAGCGGGGGGGACAATGAGCAGTTCTTC
cdr3_aa: CASSELSGGDNEQFF

d_call: TRBD2
j_call: TRBJ2-5
clone_size: once
v_call: TRBV19
cdr3_nt: TGTGCCAGTAGTCGGGATCTAGCGGGGTATCAAGAGACCCAGTACTTC
cdr3_aa: CASSRDLAGYQETQYF

d_call: NA
j_call: TRBJ1-5
clone_size: medium-sized
v_call: TRBV21-1
cdr3_nt: TGTGCCAGCAGCAAAGTCATGGGGTACGGGGGCAATCAGCCCCAGCATTTT
cdr3_aa: CASSKVMGYGGNQPQHF

d_call: NA
j_call: TRBJ2-1
clone_size: few
v_call: TRBV29-1
cdr3_nt: TGCAGCGTTGAAGTAAGAACTCCGAATGAGCAGTTCTTC
cdr3_aa: CSVEVRTPNEQFF

d_call: NA
j_call: TRBJ1-1
clone_size: NA
v_call: TRBV4-2
cdr3_nt: TGTGCCAGCAGCCAAGAGGACAGTTTTTACACTGAAGCTTTCTTT
cdr3_aa: CASSQEDSFYTEAFF

d_call: TRBD1
j_call: TRBJ1-2
clone_size: NA
v_call: TRBV27
cdr3_nt: TGTGCCAGCAGTTTTACAGGGGGCGACTATGGCTACACCTTC
cdr3_aa: CASSFTGGDYGYTF

d_call: TRBD1
j_call: TRBJ1-1
clone_size: NA
v_call: TRBV13
cdr3_nt: TGTGCCAGCAGCTCCAGGACAGGGCCGGATTGGGCTGAAGCTTTCTTT
cdr3_aa: CASSSRTGPDWAEAFF

d_call: NA
j_call: TRBJ1-6
clone_size: NA
v_call: TRBV20-1
cdr3_nt: TGCAGTGCTAGAGGGGGGGACCTCCACTTT
cdr3_aa: CSARGGDLHF

d_call: NA
j_call: TRBJ2-5
clone_size: NA
v_call: TRBV11-2
cdr3_nt: TGTGCCAGCAGTAACCAAGAGACCCAGTACTTC
cdr3_aa: CASSNQETQYF

d_call: NA
j_call: TRBJ2-7
clone_size: NA
v_call: TRBV6-5
cdr3_nt: TGTGCCAGCGGAAAGAAGGGGCAGGGTAGGGAGCAGTACTTC
cdr3_aa: CASGKKGQGREQYF

d_call: NA
j_call: TRBJ2-2
clone_size: NA
v_call: TRBV7-8
cdr3_nt: TGTGCCAGCAGCTTAGGAGGTCGAACCGGGGAGCTGTTTTTT
cdr3_aa: CASSLGGRTGELFF

d_call: NA
j_call: TRBJ2-7
clone_size: NA
v_call: TRBV4-1
cdr3_nt: TGCGCCAGCAGCTCCCAGACTGATACCTACGAGCAGTACTTC
cdr3_aa: CASSSQTDTYEQYF

d_call: TRBD1
j_call: TRBJ2-3
clone_size: NA
v_call: TRBV15
cdr3_nt: TGTGCCACCAGCAGAGACCGAACCTCCGGGACAGGGGCCCTCACAGATACGCAGTATTTT
cdr3_aa: CATSRDRTSGTGALTDTQYF

d_call: TRBD2
j_call: TRBJ2-1
clone_size: once
v_call: TRBV7-6
cdr3_nt: TGTGCCAGCAGCCTAGCTAGCGGGGGGCTCAATGAGCAGTTCTTC
cdr3_aa: CASSLASGGLNEQFF